Each of the 8 T cell receptor beta chains below was sequenced from the same sample in a study of radiotherapy plus CTLA-4 blockade in lung cancer. Assay used: immunoSEQ multiplex PCR; TCRdb lists only in-frame clones, some missing. The sample has some 80,000 clones, under 90% seen once. The sample in question was peripheral blood, obtained from a patient treated with radiotherapy plus ipilimumab. The receptors were gathered from a human donor with non-small cell lung cancer who had stable disease on radiotherapy plus ipilimumab.

This rearrangement joins TRBV13 to TRBJ2-3, with 7 bases that match TRBD1. With V trimmed by 4 bases and J by 1 base, 8 bases remained unmatched. There are 16 residues in the CDR3. CDR1 is PRHDT, CDR2 FYEKMQ, per germline (reference sequence). CDR3: CASSWENRGGTDTQYF. The CDR3, as DNA: TGTGCCAGCAGCTGGGAAAACAGGGGTGGCACAGATACGCAGTATTTT.

This clone was counted between two and nine times. The chain uses TRBV6-1 and TRBJ1-2; 7 nucleotides line up with TRBD1. This CDR3 has 14 amino acids. V trimming: 6 bases; J trimming: 7 bases; junction bases outside the gene matches: 11. In germline, CDR1 is MNHNS, CDR2 SASEGT. The CDR3 coding sequence is TGTGCCAGCAGGGGCCTGGGAGGGGGCCTTGGCTACACCTTC. It codes for CASRGLGGGLGYTF.

The chain couples TRBV7-9 to TRBJ2-1, with TRBD2 matching 8 bases. Germline CDR1 and CDR2: SEHNR and FQNEAQ (reference sequence). CDR3 size: 16 residues. The V and J ends lost 3 bases and 0 bases, in that order; junction bases with no gene match: 4. CDR3 loop: CASSLGGTSSYNEQFF. The CDR3 nucleotides are TGTGCCAGCAGCTTGGGCGGGACTAGCTCCTACAATGAGCAGTTCTTC.

V usage is TRBV5-1 and J usage is TRBJ2-7, with TRBD2 matching over 13 bases. The length of the CDR3 is 16 residues. The V gene end was trimmed by 4 bases and the J gene end by 2 bases; junction bases not matched to a gene: 6. CDR1 and CDR2 from the germline V gene are SGHRS and YFSETQ. The CDR3, as DNA: TGCGCCAGCAGCGTAGGGGGACTAGCGGGGACCTACGAGCAGTACTTC. As protein: CASSVGGLAGTYEQYF. Full variable domain (rest looked up from reference TRBV5-1 and TRBJ2-7): KAGVTQTPRYLIKTRGQQVTLSCSPISGHRSVSWYQQTPGQGLQFLFEYFSETQRNKGNFPGRFSGRQFSNSRSEMNVSTLELGDSALYLCASSVGGLAGTYEQYFGPGTRLTVT.

Of note for this clone: The sample carries other DNA sequences with the same CDR3. V is TRBV29-1 and J is TRBJ1-3; the match to TRBD1 covers 7 bases. Trimming removed 6 bases from V and 3 bases from J; junction bases left unmatched: 2. Germline lookup yields CDR1 SQVTM and CDR2 ANQGSEA. This CDR3 contains 12 residues. Here the CDR3 DNA reads TGCAGCGTGAGACAGGGTGGAAACACCATATATTTT. The encoded protein is CSVRQGGNTIYF.

DNA for the CDR3: TGTGCCAGCAGTACCGGGGTAACGAACACTGAAGCTTTCTTT. This codes for CASSTGVTNTEAFF. The chain uses TRBV6-5 and TRBJ1-1; D gene unclear. From germline, CDR1 is MNHEY and CDR2 SVGAGI. The V and J ends lost 5 bases and 1 base respectively, with 11 bases between them. This CDR3 has 14 residues.

The genes are TRBV6-5 and TRBJ1-1, with unresolved D. The CDR3 has 13 amino acids. Trimming pared 5 bases from V and 1 base from J, leaving 8 bases between. CDR1 and CDR2 (germline): MNHEY, SVGAGI. The CDR3 region is CASSAGGNTEAFF. Here the CDR3 DNA reads TGTGCCAGCAGTGCAGGAGGGAACACTGAAGCTTTCTTT.

The chain is built from TRBV7-3 and TRBJ2-1; TRBD2 might be the D (6 bases). The CDR3 contains 14 residues. Trimming took 5 bases from V and 6 from J, leaving 14 bases between them. Germline CDR1 is SGHTA and CDR2 is FQGTGA. CDR3 region: CASSLRLGGNEQFF. The CDR3 DNA reads TGTGCCAGCAGCCTTAGACTAGGCGGCAATGAGCAGTTCTTC.